The source of this T cell receptor beta chain is a study of T-cell reconstitution after alpha-beta-depleted transplantation in children. With V trimmed by 1 base and J by 5 bases, 13 bases remained unmatched. Germline values: CDR1 SQVTM, CDR2 ANQGSEA. This CDR3 comprises 18 residues. Preparation of the TCRbeta library used unique molecular identifiers. TCRdb fed the PCR reads into MiXCR, producing one record per CDR3 protein. Of some 600,000 distinct CDR3 sequences listed, about 15% are singletons. This clonotype originated in a human donor who donated a stem cell graft to a child with acute myeloid leukemia. The starting material was PBMCs from the stem cell graft donor, obtained from the stem cell graft. This chain connects TRBV29-1 to TRBJ2-5, with 13 bases lining up with TRBD2. The CDR3: CSVEALGTSGATMETQYF. CDR3 in DNA: TGCAGCGTTGAAGCCCTCGGGACTAGCGGGGCAACTATGGAGACCCAGTACTTC.